This T cell receptor (beta chain) was obtained from a study of T cell repertoires in cytomegalovirus infection. About the research overall: Alongside well-studied HLA-B-restricted CMV epitopes, recently identified HLA-C-restricted CMV epitopes were also used. Both CMV infection and a matching HLA type were indicated by public TCR beta signatures.

General study points: Cumulative frequency of public TCR beta families picked out carriers of CMV plus the relevant HLA.

Trimming took 4 bases from V and 1 from J, leaving 14 bases between them. The V gene's germline CDR1 is SNHLY and CDR2 FYNNEI. The CDR3 is 16 amino acids. In TCRdb, the reads were re-called with MiXCR into one record per CDR3 protein. Among about 110,000 distinct CDR3 sequences listed, around 28% were seen once. In the case of this clonotype: Its antigen remains unknown.

V is TRBV2 and J is TRBJ1-5; D is ambiguous. The receptor comes from a human donor in good health (CMV status not recorded). Some clones in this sample may be carry-over from other donors' samples. The sequencing used CD8+ T cells from cultured PBMCs, collected from culture after CMV antigen stimulation. CDR3 DNA: TGTGCCAGCAGTGCCTGGACCCTTAGCAGCAATCAGCCCCAGCATTTT. Translation: CASSAWTLSSNQPQHF.